These T cell receptor beta chains were read from a single sample in a study of blood T cell repertoires in COVID-19. Produced via immunoSEQ multiplex PCR; TCRdb's table is partial and in-frame only. The data contain roughly 140,000 clones, more than 85% of them singletons. The sample comprised peripheral blood. The receptors shown here come from a woman in her 70s with acute or convalescent COVID-19. Each CDR3 is given without its conserved first and last residue. The D gene is left open where the match is weak.

>TRBJ1-1|TRBV7-2|TRBD1
ASRGQGANTEAF
>TRBJ1-6|TRBV6-2/TRBV6-3|-
ASSSVTGRNSPLH
>TRBJ1-5|TRBV2|TRBD1
ASSAVTGTYSNQPQH
>TRBJ2-7|TRBV10-3|TRBD2
AISDPAGGYEQY
>TRBJ2-1|TRBV27|TRBD1
ASSRAGQGRGNEQF
>TRBJ2-5|TRBV28|-
ASSGLNQETQY
>TRBJ2-1|TRBV5-1|-
ASSGNPGLQNSEQF
>TRBJ2-2|TRBV25-1|TRBD1
ASSGFRDRVRTGELF
>TRBJ2-7|TRBV7-7|TRBD1
ASSLRDSGSYEQY
>TRBJ1-1|TRBV11-2|-
ASSLQGVNTEAF
>TRBJ2-5|TRBV11-3|-
ASRWGLRRVDQY
>TRBJ2-3|TRBV6-5|-
ASSASLTDTQY
>TRBJ1-2|TRBV2|-
ASSPDRFSGYT
>TRBJ1-6|TRBV2|-
ASSPGQRNSPLH
>TRBJ2-1|TRBV4-2|TRBD2
ASSHLQHGDYRYYNEQF
>TRBJ1-4|TRBV7-2|TRBD1
ASSTRQGSNEKLF
>TRBJ1-2|TRBV28|-
ASSLSSGEFGYT
>TRBJ1-2|TRBV4-1|-
ASSQEGLAKGGFYGYT
>TRBJ2-5|TRBV3-1/TRBV3-2|TRBD2
ASSQGTSGVATQY
>TRBJ1-3|TRBV11-2|TRBD1
ASSLAPTGVTGNTIY
>TRBJ1-3|TRBV15|TRBD1
ATSRGRDRGLRNTIY
>TRBJ2-7|TRBV3-1/TRBV3-2|-
ASSPGLPYEQY
>TRBJ1-1|TRBV7-2|TRBD1
ASSLAPDRVNTEAF
>TRBJ1-2|TRBV10-3|TRBD1
AISRQGDYGYT
>TRBJ2-5|TRBV18|-
ASAASLQETQY
>TRBJ1-4|TRBV19|TRBD1
ASRDRGNEKLF
>TRBJ2-1|TRBV5-4|TRBD2
ASSLSSGSYNEQF
>TRBJ2-2|TRBV21-1|-
ASLILIRTGQGQTGELF
>TRBJ2-3|TRBV6-4|TRBD2
ASSDSTAGPTDTQY
>TRBJ1-1|TRBV7-6|-
ASSFQAGVGNTEAF
>TRBJ2-1|TRBV6-4|TRBD2
ASSEAAGGSEQF
>TRBJ1-2|TRBV29-1|TRBD1
SVLGQGFYGYT
>TRBJ2-5|TRBV9|TRBD2
ASSVWAGGTVETQY
>TRBJ2-4|TRBV3-1/TRBV3-2|-
ASGLGLRGSGAKNIQY
>TRBJ2-5|TRBV7-9|TRBD2
ASSIGLAGYETQY
>TRBJ1-5|TRBV6-2/TRBV6-3|TRBD1
ASSQRTGPYNQPQH
>TRBJ1-2|TRBV7-2|TRBD1
ASSATSGTGAGYT
>TRBJ2-1|TRBV3-1/TRBV3-2|TRBD2
ASSQPAGGNEQF
>TRBJ1-2|TRBV6-5|-
ASSLWGGGNYGYT
>TRBJ1-2|TRBV5-8|-
ASSRLGYT
>TRBJ1-6|TRBV7-2|-
ASSLAQGRNSPLH
>TRBJ1-1|TRBV10-3|-
AISESNPGLVAF
>TRBJ2-7|TRBV19|TRBD1
ASSTGQGVRYEQY